This entry describes one TCR beta chain. This sample was taken from a study of control samples from healthy donors and cancer patients. CDR3 length equals 15 residues. V lost 4 bases and J lost 7, with 16 bases in between. The V gene's germline CDR1 is KGHDR and CDR2 SFDVKD. Here immunoSEQ multiplex PCR was the method, and the copy in TCRdb shows in-frame clones only, minus some. The sample lists some 200,000 clones, about 93% occurring once. The sequenced material came from blood. The source is a young man in good health. The chain combines TRBV24-1 with TRBJ2-1; D is possibly TRBD1 or TRBD2 (5 bases each). The CDR3 DNA is TGTGCCACCAGTGACCGGGACGGATGGGGGAATGAGCAGTTCTTC. It specifies CATSDRDGWGNEQFF.